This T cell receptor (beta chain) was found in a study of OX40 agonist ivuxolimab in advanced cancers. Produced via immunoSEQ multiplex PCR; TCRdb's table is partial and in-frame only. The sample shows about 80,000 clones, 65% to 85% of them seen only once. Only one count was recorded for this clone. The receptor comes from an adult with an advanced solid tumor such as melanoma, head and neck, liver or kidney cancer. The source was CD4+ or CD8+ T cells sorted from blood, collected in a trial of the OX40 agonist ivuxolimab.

The DNA of the CDR3 is TGCGCCAGCAGCTCCGGACTAGCGGGGTACACAGATACGCAGTATTTT. It yields the protein CASSSGLAGYTDTQYF. This sequence joins TRBV10-1 and TRBJ2-3, with 12 bases aligning to TRBD2. The CDR3 has 16 amino acids. CDR1 and CDR2 from the germline V gene are WNHNN and SYGVQD (reference sequence). Losses at the gene ends were 6 bases for V and 2 bases for J; bases not matched to a gene: 6.